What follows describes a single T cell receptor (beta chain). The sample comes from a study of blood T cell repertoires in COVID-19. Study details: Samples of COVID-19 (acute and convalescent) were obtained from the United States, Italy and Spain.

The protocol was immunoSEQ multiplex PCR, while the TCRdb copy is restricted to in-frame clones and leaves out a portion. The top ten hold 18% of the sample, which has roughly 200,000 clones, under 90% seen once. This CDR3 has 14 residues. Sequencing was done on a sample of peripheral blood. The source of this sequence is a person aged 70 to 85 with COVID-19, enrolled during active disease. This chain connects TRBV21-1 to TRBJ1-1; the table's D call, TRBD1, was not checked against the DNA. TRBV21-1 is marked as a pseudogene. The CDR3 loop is CAREYRGMNTEAFF. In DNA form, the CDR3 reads TGTGCCAGAGAATACAGGGGGATGAACACTGAAGCTTTCTTT.